This T cell receptor (beta chain) is drawn from a study of cytomegalovirus exposure and HLA in healthy donors. General study findings and limits: TRBV6-2, TRBV6-3 and other indistinguishable V segments were excluded.

Concerning this clone: Its antigen is currently unknown.

Germline CDR1 reads SNHLY; CDR2 reads FYNNEI. V trimming: 3 bases; J trimming: 5 bases; junction bases outside the gene matches: 9. This CDR3 has 16 amino acids. PCR used 60 Vbeta primers and 13 Jbeta primers. The data were produced by immunoSEQ multiplex PCR, yet TCRdb's version contains in-frame clones alone and is incomplete. The sample records about 120,000 clones, around 81% being singletons. Sequenced: PBMCs. This rearrangement joins TRBV2 to TRBJ2-3, with 9 bases fitting TRBD1. The receptor was isolated from a female donor in good health and CMV-seronegative. The CDR3 DNA sequence: TGTGCCAGCAGTGATTTGCGGACAGGGGTGCAAGATACGCAGTATTTT. Protein product: CASSDLRTGVQDTQYF.